The T cell receptor beta chain described here comes from a study of cytomegalovirus exposure and HLA in healthy donors. TCRdb keeps only in-frame clones here, not all; method: immunoSEQ multiplex PCR. The sample lists fewer than 85,000 clones, 90% to 95% occurring once. The donors were members of the validation cohort comprising over a hundred subjects, separate from the roughly 650-subject first cohort. Trimming cost V 5 bases and J 2 bases, with 17 bases left between them. This CDR3 has 15 amino acids. The germline gives CDR1 SGDLS, CDR2 YYNGEE. The V call is TRBV9, the J call TRBJ2-7; weak D call: TRBD1 (6 bases). The receptor was derived from a woman aged 18-29 years in good health and CMV-seronegative. The sample taken for sequencing was PBMCs. This CDR3 is CASSSTGIATYEQYF. The CDR3 nucleotides are TGTGCCAGCAGTTCTACAGGGATTGCAACCTACGAGCAGTACTTC.